This passage covers 16 T cell receptor beta chains from one sample sequenced in a study of blood T cells in healthy people across ages. For the second PCR, which ran for about 6 to 11 cycles, a sample-barcoded 5' primer and a J-beta primer mix were used. TCRdb independently ran MiXCR on the 5' RACE reads; one entry per CDR3 protein. The sample comprises approximately 780,000 distinct CDR3 sequences, approximately 24% of which are singletons, and around 3% rests with the top ten. The same specimen was also included in a second study, on T cells of mothers and their children.

Sequenced: blood. The origin of the receptors is a boy between 10 and 17 years old in good health.

This sequence joins TRBV19 and TRBJ2-1, with 13 bases aligning to TRBD2. Losses at the gene ends were 5 bases for V and 2 bases for J; bases not matched to a gene: 6. CDR3 length: 17 amino acids. In germline, CDR1 is LNHDA, CDR2 SQIVND (reference sequence). Written as DNA, the CDR3 is TGTGCCAGTAGTCTTCGACTAGCGGGGGGAGCCTACAATGAGCAGTTCTTC. It is translated as CASSLRLAGGAYNEQFF.

This clonotype was seen a few times. The chain couples TRBV6-5 to TRBJ1-2; D not resolved. Trimming removed 5 bases at V and 8 bases at J, with 15 bases between. This CDR3 contains 13 residues. Germline V lookup: CDR1 MNHEY, CDR2 SVGAGI. The CDR3 loop reads CASSPDLGGGYTF. The CDR3 nucleotides are TGTGCCAGCAGTCCCGACCTAGGAGGGGGCTACACCTTC.

The chain joins TRBV20-1 to TRBJ2-5, with TRBD1 identical over 9 bases. The J segment lost 2 bases and the V segment lost 3 bases, leaving 1 base of the junction unmatched. Germline V gene lookup returns CDR1 DFQATT and CDR2 SNEGSKA (reference sequence). CDR3 length: 13 amino acids. In DNA, the CDR3 is TGCAGTGCTAGGGGGACAGGGCAAGAGACCCAGTACTTC. Protein sequence: CSARGTGQETQYF.

This clonotype was detected a few times. V gene TRBV4-1 combines with J gene TRBJ1-1; no clear D. From germline, CDR1 is MGHRA and CDR2 YSYEKL. The germline V and J ends were trimmed by 0 bases and 7 bases, with 6 bases remaining between them. This CDR3 region has 12 residues. The CDR3: CASSQDMGEAFF. Written as DNA, the CDR3 is TGCGCCAGCAGCCAAGACATGGGTGAAGCTTTCTTT.

J is TRBJ1-1 and V is TRBV7-9; no reliable D call. Trimming took off 0 bases at V and 7 bases at J, with 6 bases between the two ends. CDR3 length: 12 amino acids. The germline V gene has CDR1 SEHNR and CDR2 FQNEAQ (reference sequence). The CDR3, as DNA: TGTGCCAGCAGCTTAGCCGCGATTGAAGCTTTCTTT. Protein sequence: CASSLAAIEAFF. Together with reference TRBV7-9 and TRBJ1-1, the CDR3 gives the full variable domain: DTGVSQNPRHKITKRGQNVTFRCDPISEHNRLYWYRQTLGQGPEFLTYFQNEAQLEKSRLLSDRFSAERPKGSFSTLEIQRTEQGDSAMYLCASSLAAIEAFFGQGTRLTVV.

This clonotype showed up just a few times. The V call is TRBV5-5, the J call TRBJ2-7, with TRBD2 as a possible D gene (6 bases). V lost 1 base and J lost 0, with 11 bases in between. Germline V gives CDR1 SGHKS, CDR2 YYEKEE (reference sequence). The CDR3 has 15 amino acids. CDR3 sequence (DNA): TGTGCCAGCAGCTTGAGCCGGGGGAGCTCCTACGAGCAGTACTTC. Translated: CASSLSRGSSYEQYF.

The J gene is TRBJ2-2, the V gene TRBV29-1; D is tentatively TRBD1 or TRBD2 (5 bases each). The CDR3 extends over 13 amino acids. Trimming removed 7 bases from V and 6 bases from J, with 15 bases in between. Per the germline V gene, CDR1 is SQVTM and CDR2 is ANQGSEA. CDR3 nucleotides: TGCAGCGGAGGGGAACATGGGGCCGGGGAGCTGTTTTTT. Protein: CSGGEHGAGELFF.

The rearrangement joins TRBV29-1 to TRBJ1-3; D uncertain. The V gene lost 3 bases and the J gene lost 0 bases, with 9 bases spanning the gap. This CDR3 has 14 residues. Germline V gene data show CDR1 as SQVTM and CDR2 as ANQGSEA. CDR3 loop: CSVEKTVSGNTIYF. DNA for the CDR3: TGCAGCGTTGAGAAGACGGTCTCTGGAAACACCATATATTTT. The full variable domain, rest sourced from reference TRBV29-1 and TRBJ1-3, is SAVISQKPSRDICQRGTSLTIQCQVDSQVTMMFWYRQQPGQSLTLIATANQGSEATYESGFVIDKFPISRPNLTFSTLTVSNMSPEDSSIYLCSVEKTVSGNTIYFGEGSWLTVV.

The rearrangement uses TRBV29-1 and TRBJ2-3, with TRBD1 matching over 7 bases. The CDR3 has 17 residues. Per the germline V gene, CDR1 is SQVTM and CDR2 is ANQGSEA. V shed 3 bases and J 0 bases; nucleotides not matched to a gene: 12. This CDR3 is CSVDPDRADSSTDTQYF. The CDR3 region has the DNA TGCAGCGTTGATCCCGACAGGGCCGACTCTAGCACAGATACGCAGTATTTT.

This clonotype was counted only a few times. The chain combines TRBV5-1 with TRBJ2-5; D gene ambiguous. V lost 0 bases and J lost 5, with 14 bases in between. Germline assignment: CDR1 SGHRS and CDR2 YFSETQ. The CDR3 is 15 amino acids. In DNA, the CDR3 is TGCGCCAGCAGCTTGGCCCCGCAGCCTCGGGAGACCCAGTACTTC. As protein: CASSLAPQPRETQYF.

This clonotype was found a few times. The chain employs TRBV7-3 and TRBJ2-3; D unclear. CDR3 length: 14 amino acids. Germline V CDR1 and CDR2: SGHTA, FQGTGA. The V end was cut by 2 bases, the J end by 6 bases, with 12 bases between. The CDR3 region is CASSLALERDTQYF. The CDR3 DNA is TGTGCCAGCAGCTTAGCCCTCGAGAGGGATACGCAGTATTTT.

This clonotype was found a few times. The chain uses TRBV2 and TRBJ1-1; 10 bases match TRBD1. The CDR3 consists of 14 residues. CDR1 SNHLY and CDR2 FYNNEI come from the germline V gene. The V gene end was trimmed by 7 bases and the J gene end by 8 bases; junction bases not matched to a gene: 10. The CDR3, as DNA: TGTGCCAGCAAGGACAGGGGGGCGAGGGAGGAAGCTTTCTTT. It yields the protein CASKDRGAREEAFF.

At least ten counts were recorded for this clonotype. J is TRBJ1-6 and V is TRBV7-9, with D possibly TRBD1 on 6 matching bases. V lost 8 bases, J lost 7 bases, and 12 bases lay in between. The germline V gene has CDR1 SEHNR and CDR2 FQNEAQ (reference sequence). The CDR3 runs 13 residues. The CDR3 DNA is TGTGCCAGCGGCACAGGGAACAATTCACCCCTCCACTTT. As protein: CASGTGNNSPLHF.

This clonotype has a handful of counts. This rearrangement joins TRBV9 to TRBJ2-3; 8 bases align to TRBD1. Germline V gene sequence: CDR1 SGDLS, CDR2 YYNGEE. There are 16 residues in the CDR3. V trimming: 3 bases; J trimming: 1 base; junction bases outside the gene matches: 7. CDR3 sequence reads: CASSALGTGRTDTQYF. The CDR3 bases are TGTGCCAGCAGCGCCCTTGGGACAGGCCGCACAGATACGCAGTATTTT.

The CDR3 region has the DNA TGTGCCAGTACTCCCGTCAGGGAGACCCAGTACTTC. Protein sequence: CASTPVRETQYF. V gene TRBV2 combines with J gene TRBJ2-5; D ambiguous. The V and J ends lost 9 bases and 5 bases respectively, with 13 bases between them. This CDR3 contains 12 residues. Germline values: CDR1 SNHLY, CDR2 FYNNEI.

This clonotype appeared many times. The rearrangement links TRBV4-1 to TRBJ1-2; D gene unclear. The germline CDR1 and CDR2 sequences are MGHRA and YSYEKL. V shed 1 base and J shed 4 bases, with 4 bases lying between them. The CDR3 loop spans 12 amino acids. The CDR3 protein is CASSQGVYGYTF. As DNA, the CDR3 is TGCGCCAGCAGCCAAGGGGTCTATGGCTACACCTTC.